This T cell receptor (beta chain) was retrieved from a study of CD4 and CD8 cells across lung adenocarcinoma regions (dated by TCRdb to the late 2010s). Background on the whole study: To look at intratumor heterogeneity in the T cell receptor repertoire, the study compared tumor centers against tumor margins.

Reading the germline V gene gives CDR1 MNHNS and CDR2 SASEGT. The CDR3 contains 17 residues, cysteine and phenylalanine counted. The retained sequence is limited to the CDR3, 51 bases, with the frame set at the first base. The receptor library was made with PCR. Sequencing took place on a HiSeq X Ten. TCRdb passed the public sequencing reads through fastp at Q25 and MiXCR, retaining productive beta sequences. Entries are consolidated by CDR3 protein sequence, retaining the most common genes and DNA. Recorded for this sample are around 20,000 distinct CDR3 sequences; roughly 51% of them occurred a single time. The ten largest clones capture 45% to 60% of the sample. Patients with localized lung adenocarcinoma, a subtype of non-small cell lung cancer, were used as donors. The samples were taken from the centers of localized lung adenocarcinomas. CD8+ T cells from tumor tissue were profiled separately from CD4+ T cells for TCR repertoire analysis.

This clonotype appeared a single time. The specificity of this receptor is unknown. A junction boundary mismatches the germline segment, possibly from a read error. The source of this sequence is a female donor with lung adenocarcinoma. The CD4 and CD8 labels of this study may be unreliable. Recombination connected TRBV6-1 to TRBJ2-3; TRBD2 lines up with 9 middle nucleotides. The sample taken for sequencing was CD8+ T cells from the center of a lung tumor. Sample cell subset or site, as interpreted from the label and publication: tumor center region. The DNA reads as follows: TGTGCCAGCTGTGCGGGACTCGCGGGAGGGCTCGCAGATACCCAGTATTTC. Its translation is CASCAGLAGGLADTQYF.